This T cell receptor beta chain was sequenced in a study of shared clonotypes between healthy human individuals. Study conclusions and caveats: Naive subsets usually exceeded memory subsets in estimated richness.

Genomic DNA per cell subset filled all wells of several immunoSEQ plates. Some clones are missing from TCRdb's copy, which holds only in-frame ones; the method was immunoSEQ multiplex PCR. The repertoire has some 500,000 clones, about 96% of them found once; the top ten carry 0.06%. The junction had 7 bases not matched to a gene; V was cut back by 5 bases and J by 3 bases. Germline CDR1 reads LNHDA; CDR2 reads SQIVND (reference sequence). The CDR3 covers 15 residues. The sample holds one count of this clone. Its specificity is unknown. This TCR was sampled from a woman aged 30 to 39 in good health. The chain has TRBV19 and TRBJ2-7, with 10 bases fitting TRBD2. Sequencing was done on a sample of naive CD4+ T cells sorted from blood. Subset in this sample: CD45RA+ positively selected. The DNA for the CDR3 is TGTGCCAGTAGTGTAACTAGCGGGGCCTACTACGAGCAGTACTTC. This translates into CASSVTSGAYYEQYF.